This TCR beta chain was obtained from a study of blood T cell repertoires in COVID-19. Study in general: PBMCs, B-cell-depleted T cells, or T cells were the source of the cDNA or gDNA that made up the material.

CDR3 length: 14 amino acids. The ends were cut back, 3 bases at V and 7 bases at J, with 13 bases in the middle. Germline V gene data show CDR1 as MNHEY and CDR2 as SMNVEV (reference sequence). As handled by the study authors: Nucleated cell counts were estimated from reference gene primer amplification. The repertoire was sequenced with immunoSEQ multiplex PCR; TCRdb's copy has only in-frame clones and lacks some. V, J and clone size reflect that table, while D and trimming were determined from the DNA. The table shows around 370,000 clones, with 90% occurring only once. V is TRBV27 and J is TRBJ2-1; D might be TRBD2 (6 bases). The sample was peripheral blood. This clonotype originated in a man between 18 and 35 years old with active or convalescent COVID-19. The CDR3, as DNA: TGTGCCAGCAGTTTGGCTAGCGCGACGAATGAGCAGTTCTTC. It encodes CASSLASATNEQFF.